What follows are 26 T cell receptor beta chains derived from one specimen sequenced in a study of T cell repertoires in cytomegalovirus infection. Each CDR3 protein is one row after TCRdb ran MiXCR on the reads. The table shows hundreds of thousands of distinct CDR3 sequences, with around 32% occurring only once. Their antigens remain unidentified. The specimen was cultured PBMCs, collected from culture after CMV antigen stimulation. These receptors were obtained from a human donor in good health (CMV status not recorded). Some clones in this sample may be carry-over from other donors' samples.

Ten or more counts support this clonotype. V usage is TRBV7-2 and J usage is TRBJ2-7, with D uncertain. The CDR3 covers 16 residues. Germline assignment: CDR1 SGHTA and CDR2 FQGNSA. The V end was cut by 1 base, the J end by 5 bases, with 18 bases between. This CDR3 reads CASSLDSPSSRDEQYF. CDR3 bases: TGTGCCAGCAGCTTAGATTCTCCCTCGAGTCGGGACGAGCAGTACTTC.

Only a few counts were recorded for this clonotype. The chain couples TRBV19 to TRBJ2-1, with D possibly TRBD2 on 6 matching bases. The CDR3 totals 15 residues. Trimming shortened V by 5 bases and J by 10 bases, and 21 bases separated the two germline ends. Germline CDR1 reads LNHDA; CDR2 reads SQIVND (reference sequence). The CDR3 DNA reads TGTGCCAGTAGTCCCCCGGGACTTGTGCGGGGAGAGCAGTTCTTC. Translating gives CASSPPGLVRGEQFF.

The chain links TRBV10-3 to TRBJ1-6, with no clear D. V was shortened by 9 bases and J by 9 bases, with 18 bases between the two germline ends. The CDR3 is 14 amino acids. The germline V gene has CDR1 ENHRY and CDR2 SYGVKD. CDR3 sequence reads: CAIGGRAEGSPLHF. CDR3 DNA: TGTGCCATAGGAGGAAGGGCAGAGGGTTCACCCCTCCACTTT.

This clonotype was detected a few times. The chain employs TRBV20-1 and TRBJ2-1, with D perhaps TRBD2 (6 bases). V dropped 3 bases and J dropped 6 bases, with 18 bases sitting between them. The CDR3 totals 15 residues. Germline-derived CDR1 and CDR2 are DFQATT and SNEGSKA (reference sequence). Here the CDR3 DNA reads TGCAGTGCTAGTAGCGGTGTGGTAGGTGGCAATGAGCAGTTCTTC. Translating gives CSASSGVVGGNEQFF.

This clonotype was seen many times. The chain uses TRBV7-9 and TRBJ2-2, with 9 bases that match TRBD1. Trimming at V came to 5 bases and at J to 7 bases, leaving 8 bases not matched to a gene. This CDR3 contains 15 residues. From germline, CDR1 is SEHNR and CDR2 FQNEAQ (reference sequence). The chain's CDR3 is CASSVIQGANGELFF. For the CDR3, the DNA is TGTGCCAGCAGCGTTATACAGGGGGCGAACGGGGAGCTGTTTTTT. Variable domain in full (rest from reference TRBV7-9 and TRBJ2-2): DTGVSQNPRHKITKRGQNVTFRCDPISEHNRLYWYRQTLGQGPEFLTYFQNEAQLEKSRLLSDRFSAERPKGSFSTLEIQRTEQGDSAMYLCASSVIQGANGELFFGEGSRLTVL.

This chain uses TRBV4-1 with TRBJ1-1; 7 bases line up with TRBD1. Germline V gene data show CDR1 as MGHRA and CDR2 as YSYEKL. Trimming removed 4 bases from V and 5 bases from J; junction bases left unmatched: 7. The CDR3 consists of 14 residues. CDR3 loop: CASSPYRGSTEAFF. DNA of the CDR3: TGCGCCAGCAGCCCTTACAGGGGATCTACTGAAGCTTTCTTT.

The table lists this clonotype with many counts. This rearrangement joins TRBV7-9 to TRBJ2-6, with D tentatively TRBD2 (6 bases). CDR3 length: 13 amino acids. CDR1 is SEHNR, CDR2 FQNEAQ, per germline (reference sequence). Trimming pared 10 bases from V and 0 bases from J, leaving 7 bases between. CDR3 nucleotides: TGTGCCAACGGGGGCTCTGGGGCCAACGTCCTGACTTTC. Protein: CANGGSGANVLTF.

This chain links TRBV19 with TRBJ1-6; D is ambiguous. Between the trimmed V and J ends, which lost 4 bases and 8 bases, there was a span of 6 bases. The V gene's germline CDR1 is LNHDA and CDR2 SQIVND (reference sequence). The CDR3 runs to 12 residues. CDR3 nucleotides: TGTGCCAGTAGTACCCCCTATTCACCCCTCCACTTT. It encodes CASSTPYSPLHF.

The chain carries TRBV19 and TRBJ1-5; a possible D gene is TRBD1 (6 bases). Trimming stripped 10 bases from V and 5 bases from J, with 21 bases between. The CDR3 sequence is 15 residues long. CDR1 and CDR2 from the germline V gene are LNHDA and SQIVND (reference sequence). The CDR3 loop is CATQQGISGDQPQHF. CDR3 bases: TGTGCCACGCAACAGGGAATTAGTGGGGATCAGCCCCAGCATTTT.

V gene TRBV7-2 combines with J gene TRBJ2-7; the match to TRBD2 covers 7 bases. This CDR3 region has 16 residues. The V gene end was trimmed by 5 bases and the J gene end by 5 bases; junction bases not matched to a gene: 15. Germline CDR1 reads SGHTA; CDR2 reads FQGNSA. The CDR3 loop reads CASSPSGAGAPHEQYF. DNA of the CDR3: TGTGCCAGCAGCCCCTCCGGGGCGGGAGCCCCCCACGAGCAGTACTTC.

The chain has TRBV6-6 and TRBJ2-7; TRBD2 agrees at 8 bases. V gave up 2 bases and J gave up 3 bases; unmatched junction bases: 9. This CDR3 has 16 amino acids. CDR1 and CDR2 from the germline V gene are MNHNY and SVGAGI (reference sequence). The CDR3 DNA reads as TGTGCCAGCAGTTACGGAAGCGGGGGCCAAATCTACGAGCAGTACTTC. Its translation is CASSYGSGGQIYEQYF.

The chain employs TRBV15 and TRBJ1-4; 9 nucleotides line up with TRBD1. The germline V gene has CDR1 LNHNV and CDR2 YYDKDF (reference sequence). CDR3 length: 16 residues. J gave up 7 bases and V 1 base, and 7 bases lay outside the gene matches. This CDR3 is CATSRGETGGGEKLFF. CDR3 bases: TGTGCCACCAGCAGAGGCGAGACAGGGGGTGGTGAAAAACTGTTTTTT.

This clonotype has a handful of counts. This rearrangement joins TRBV27 to TRBJ2-3; a weak D match, TRBD1 (5 bases). The CDR3 is made up of 18 amino acids. Germline CDR1 MNHEY, CDR2 SMNVEV (reference sequence). V lost 3 bases to trimming and J lost 3 bases, with 22 bases between them. CDR3 coding DNA: TGTGCCAGCAGTTTCAGGTTAGGGCAGGGCGAGGAGACAGATACGCAGTATTTT. Translated, it gives CASSFRLGQGEETDTQYF.

This clonotype was seen many times. J is TRBJ2-1 and V is TRBV7-2; D is unresolved. Per germline, CDR1 SGHTA and CDR2 FQGNSA. V was pared by 10 bases and J by 2 bases, with 12 bases between. There are 13 residues in the CDR3. The DNA of the CDR3 is TGTGCCACCACCCGTCGGACCTACAATGAGCAGTTCTTC. Translation: CATTRRTYNEQFF.

This clonotype was seen at least ten times. This chain uses TRBV7-8 with TRBJ1-1; D is unclear. V was clipped by 3 bases and J by 1 base, with 9 bases between them. The germline CDR1 and CDR2 sequences are SGHVS and FQNEAQ. The CDR3 is 14 residues long. DNA of the CDR3: TGTGCCAGCAGCTTTGGGAAGCGGAACACTGAAGCTTTCTTT. Translation gives CASSFGKRNTEAFF.

Only a few counts were recorded for this clonotype. CDR3 protein: CASRVQGSGELFF. CDR3 DNA sequence: TGTGCCAGCAGGGTACAGGGCAGCGGGGAGCTGTTTTTT. This rearrangement joins TRBV6-6 to TRBJ2-2, with D perhaps TRBD1 (6 bases). The V gene's germline CDR1 is MNHNY and CDR2 SVGAGI (reference sequence). The CDR3 consists of 13 residues. Trimming took off 6 bases at V and 7 bases at J, with 12 bases between the two ends.

V is TRBV6-5 and J is TRBJ2-6; TRBD1 matches at 10 bases. V lost 1 base to trimming and J lost 12 bases; unmatched junction nucleotides: 6. The CDR3 runs to 15 residues. Germline CDR1 MNHEY, CDR2 SVGAGI. CDR3 nucleotides: TGTGCCAGCAGTTACTTAGCCGGGACAGGGGCCGTCCTGACTTTC. It translates to CASSYLAGTGAVLTF.

This clonotype was observed many times. The J gene is TRBJ2-1, the V gene TRBV7-8; possible D gene TRBD2, 5 bases. Trimming left V 5 bases short and J 4 bases short, with 21 bases between. CDR1 and CDR2 (germline): SGHVS, FQNEAQ. This CDR3 is built from 17 residues. CDR3 residues: CASSRHEGQAAYNEQFF. Here the CDR3 DNA reads TGTGCCAGCAGCCGCCACGAGGGTCAGGCGGCATACAATGAGCAGTTCTTC.

This clonotype was observed a few times. The V gene is TRBV10-3, the J gene TRBJ2-5; TRBD1 might be the D (5 bases). Germline-derived CDR1 and CDR2 are ENHRY and SYGVKD. The V gene lost 7 bases and the J gene lost 2 bases, with 11 bases spanning the gap. The CDR3 totals 13 residues. For the CDR3, the DNA is TGTGCCATCAAGTTAGGGGAACAAGAGACCCAGTACTTC. It translates to CAIKLGEQETQYF.

As concerns this clonotype: A single base separates this from a much larger clone, so it may be a read error. The chain is built from TRBV7-2 and TRBJ2-7; TRBD1 matches at 10 bases. Germline CDR1 reads SGHTA; CDR2 reads FQGNSA. The CDR3 runs 16 residues. Written as DNA, the CDR3 is TGTGCCAGCAGCTCAACCCTCGGGACAGGGGCTAGCGAGGAGTACTTC. It translates to CASSSTLGTGASEEYF.

This clonotype has only a few counts. The chain is built from TRBV7-8 and TRBJ2-5; 8 bases match TRBD2. The CDR3 has 13 residues. Germline assignment: CDR1 SGHVS and CDR2 FQNEAQ. Unmatched junction bases numbered 9, after V lost 5 bases and J lost 10 bases. The CDR3 DNA follows: TGTGCCAGCAGCCTCGCGGGGGGCTATGGCCAGTACTTC. This translates into CASSLAGGYGQYF.

This clonotype has a handful of counts. The chain links TRBV6-1 to TRBJ1-6; no firm D call. V gave up 6 bases and J gave up 10 bases, with 7 bases separating them. Germline assignment: CDR1 MNHNS and CDR2 SASEGT. This CDR3 is built from 11 residues. The chain's CDR3 is CASRERSPLHF. In DNA, the CDR3 is TGTGCCAGCAGGGAGAGATCACCCCTCCACTTT.

This clonotype was detected only a few times. The rearrangement links TRBV7-9 to TRBJ1-2, with 7 bases lining up with TRBD1. Trimming removed 8 bases from V and 4 bases from J; junction bases left unmatched: 4. CDR1 and CDR2 (germline): SEHNR, FQNEAQ (reference sequence). This CDR3 comprises 12 residues. Here the CDR3 DNA reads TGTGCCAGCCTCCGGGACAGCTATGGCTACACCTTC. Translation: CASLRDSYGYTF.

Comment on this clonotype: A junction end diverges from the germline sequence, so it may reflect a read error. The rearrangement uses TRBV29-1 and TRBJ1-1; no reliable D call. Germline CDR1 SQVTM, CDR2 ANQGSEA. This CDR3 has 10 amino acids. The CDR3 DNA is TGCAGCGCCCAGAACACTGTAGCTTTCTTT. Protein sequence: CSAQNTVAFF.

This clonotype came up a few times. CDR3 sequence reads: CASTLGGQATNEKLFF. The CDR3 nucleotides read TGTGCCAGCACCCTGGGGGGACAGGCAACTAATGAAAAACTGTTTTTT. This chain joins TRBV5-4 and TRBJ1-4; TRBD1 aligns across 8 bases. There are 16 residues in the CDR3. The germline gives CDR1 SGHNT, CDR2 YYREEE (reference sequence). The trim removed 6 bases at V and 0 bases at J, leaving 7 bases unmatched.

This clonotype has a handful of counts. V usage is TRBV4-1 and J usage is TRBJ2-4; unclear D gene. V lost 1 base to trimming and J lost 0 bases, with 13 bases between them. The length of the CDR3 is 17 residues. CDR1 is MGHRA, CDR2 YSYEKL, per germline. CDR3 sequence (DNA): TGCGCCAGCAGCCAAGGCCGAGCGTGGGGAGCCAAAAACATTCAGTACTTC. The encoded protein is CASSQGRAWGAKNIQYF.